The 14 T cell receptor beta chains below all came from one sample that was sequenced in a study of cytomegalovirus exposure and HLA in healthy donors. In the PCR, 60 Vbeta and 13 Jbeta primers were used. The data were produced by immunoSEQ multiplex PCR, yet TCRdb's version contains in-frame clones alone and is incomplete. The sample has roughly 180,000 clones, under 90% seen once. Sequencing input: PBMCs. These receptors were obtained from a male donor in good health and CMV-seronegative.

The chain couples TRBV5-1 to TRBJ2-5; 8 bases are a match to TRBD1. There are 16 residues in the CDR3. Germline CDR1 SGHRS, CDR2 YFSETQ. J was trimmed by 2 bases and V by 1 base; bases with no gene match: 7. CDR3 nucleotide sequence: TGCGCCAGCAGCTTGATAGGACAGGGCTGGCAAGAGACCCAGTACTTC. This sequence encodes CASSLIGQGWQETQYF. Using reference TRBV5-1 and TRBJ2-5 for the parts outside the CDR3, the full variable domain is KAGVTQTPRYLIKTRGQQVTLSCSPISGHRSVSWYQQTPGQGLQFLFEYFSETQRNKGNFPGRFSGRQFSNSRSEMNVSTLELGDSALYLCASSLIGQGWQETQYFGPGTRLLVL.

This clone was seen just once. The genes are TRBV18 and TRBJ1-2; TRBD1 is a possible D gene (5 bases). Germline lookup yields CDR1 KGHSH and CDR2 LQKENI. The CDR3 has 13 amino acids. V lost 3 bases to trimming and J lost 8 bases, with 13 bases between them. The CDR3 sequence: CASSPETALGYTF. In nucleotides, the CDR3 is TGTGCCAGCTCACCGGAGACAGCCTTGGGCTACACCTTC.

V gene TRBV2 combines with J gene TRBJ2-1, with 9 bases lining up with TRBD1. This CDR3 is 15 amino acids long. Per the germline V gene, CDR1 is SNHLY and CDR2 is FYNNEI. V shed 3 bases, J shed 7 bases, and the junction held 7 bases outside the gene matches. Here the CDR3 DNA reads TGTGCCAGCAGTGATAGGACAGGGGTGGGAAATGAGCAGTTCTTC. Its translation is CASSDRTGVGNEQFF.

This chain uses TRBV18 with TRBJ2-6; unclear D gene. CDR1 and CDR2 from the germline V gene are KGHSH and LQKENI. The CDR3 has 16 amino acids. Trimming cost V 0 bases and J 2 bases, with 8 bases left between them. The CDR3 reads CASSPPSVAGANVLTF. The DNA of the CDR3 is TGTGCCAGCTCACCACCCTCAGTGGCTGGGGCCAACGTCCTGACTTTC. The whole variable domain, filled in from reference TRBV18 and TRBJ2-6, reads NAGVMQNPRHLVRRRGQEARLRCSPMKGHSHVYWYRQLPEEGLKFMVYLQKENIIDESGMPKERFSAEFPKEGPSILRIQQVVRGDSAAYFCASSPPSVAGANVLTFGAGSRLTVL.

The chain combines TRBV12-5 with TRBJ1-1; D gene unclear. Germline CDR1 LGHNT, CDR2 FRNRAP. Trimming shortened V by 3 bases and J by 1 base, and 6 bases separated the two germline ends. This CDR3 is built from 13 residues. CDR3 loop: CASGFLGNTEAFF. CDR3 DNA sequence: TGTGCTAGTGGTTTCCTAGGGAACACTGAAGCTTTCTTT.

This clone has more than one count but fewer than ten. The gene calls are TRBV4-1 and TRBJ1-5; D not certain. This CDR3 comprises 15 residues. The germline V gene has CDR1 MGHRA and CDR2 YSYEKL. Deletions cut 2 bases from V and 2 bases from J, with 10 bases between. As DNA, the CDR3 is TGCGCCAGCAGCCAACAAGGAGGCGGCAATCAGCCCCAGCATTTT. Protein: CASSQQGGGNQPQHF.

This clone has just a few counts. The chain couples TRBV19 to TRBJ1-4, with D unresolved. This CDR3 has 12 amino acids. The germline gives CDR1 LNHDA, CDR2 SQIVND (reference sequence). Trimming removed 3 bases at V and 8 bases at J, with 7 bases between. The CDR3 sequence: CASSMVTEKLFF. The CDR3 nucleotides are TGTGCCAGTAGTATGGTAACAGAAAAACTGTTTTTT.

Written as DNA, the CDR3 is TGTGCCAGCAGTTTATCCGGGGACAGACCGAACACTGAAGCTTTCTTT. This gives the protein CASSLSGDRPNTEAFF. This rearrangement joins TRBV27 to TRBJ1-1; 7 bases are shared with TRBD1. The CDR3 is made up of 16 amino acids. Germline values: CDR1 MNHEY, CDR2 SMNVEV (reference sequence). V trimming: 0 bases; J trimming: 1 base; junction bases outside the gene matches: 5.

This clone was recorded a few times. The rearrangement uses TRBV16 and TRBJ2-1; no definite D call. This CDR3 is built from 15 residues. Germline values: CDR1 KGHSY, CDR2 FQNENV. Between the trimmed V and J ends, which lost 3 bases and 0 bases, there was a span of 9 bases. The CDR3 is CASSHTHSSYNEQFF. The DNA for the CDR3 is TGTGCCAGCAGCCATACCCACAGCTCCTACAATGAGCAGTTCTTC. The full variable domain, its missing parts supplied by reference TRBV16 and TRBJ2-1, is GEEVAQTPKHLVRGEGQKAKLYCAPIKGHSYVFWYQQVLKNEFKFLISFQNENVFDETGMPKERFSAKCLPNSPCSLEIQATKLEDSAVYFCASSHTHSSYNEQFFGPGTRLTVL.

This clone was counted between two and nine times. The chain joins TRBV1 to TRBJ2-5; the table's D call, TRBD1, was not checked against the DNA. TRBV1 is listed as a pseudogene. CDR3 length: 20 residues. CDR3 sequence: CTSSQEVPTYWTGVAETQYF. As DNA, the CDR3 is TGCACCAGCAGCCAAGAAGTTCCTACTTACTGGACAGGGGTTGCGGAGACCCAGTACTTC.

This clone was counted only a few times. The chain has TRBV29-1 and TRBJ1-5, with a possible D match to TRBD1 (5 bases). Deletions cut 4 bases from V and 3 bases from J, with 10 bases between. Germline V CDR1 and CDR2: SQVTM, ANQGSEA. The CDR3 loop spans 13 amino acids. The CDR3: CSVASGTNQPQHF. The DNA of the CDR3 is TGCAGCGTTGCCAGCGGGACCAATCAGCCCCAGCATTTT.

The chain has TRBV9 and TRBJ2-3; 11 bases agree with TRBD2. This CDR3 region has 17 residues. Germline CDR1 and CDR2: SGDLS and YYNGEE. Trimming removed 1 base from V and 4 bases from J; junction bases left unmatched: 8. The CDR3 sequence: CASSVLPGLAASDTQYF. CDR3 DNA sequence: TGTGCCAGCAGCGTATTACCGGGACTAGCGGCCTCAGATACGCAGTATTTT.

CDR3 sequence: CASSLGHRVIRQETQYF. For the CDR3, the DNA is TGTGCCAGCAGCTTAGGACACAGGGTTATCCGGCAAGAGACCCAGTACTTC. The chain has TRBV11-2 and TRBJ2-5, with D possibly being TRBD1 (6 bases). CDR1 and CDR2 (germline): SGHAT, FQNNGV. This CDR3 spans 17 amino acids. Trimming took 1 base from V and 2 from J, leaving 17 bases between them.

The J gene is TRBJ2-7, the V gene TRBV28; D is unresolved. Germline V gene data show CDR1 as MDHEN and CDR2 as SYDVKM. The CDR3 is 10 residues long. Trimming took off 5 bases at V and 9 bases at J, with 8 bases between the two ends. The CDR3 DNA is TGTGCCAGCAGTAAAACGGGGCAGTACTTC. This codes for CASSKTGQYF.